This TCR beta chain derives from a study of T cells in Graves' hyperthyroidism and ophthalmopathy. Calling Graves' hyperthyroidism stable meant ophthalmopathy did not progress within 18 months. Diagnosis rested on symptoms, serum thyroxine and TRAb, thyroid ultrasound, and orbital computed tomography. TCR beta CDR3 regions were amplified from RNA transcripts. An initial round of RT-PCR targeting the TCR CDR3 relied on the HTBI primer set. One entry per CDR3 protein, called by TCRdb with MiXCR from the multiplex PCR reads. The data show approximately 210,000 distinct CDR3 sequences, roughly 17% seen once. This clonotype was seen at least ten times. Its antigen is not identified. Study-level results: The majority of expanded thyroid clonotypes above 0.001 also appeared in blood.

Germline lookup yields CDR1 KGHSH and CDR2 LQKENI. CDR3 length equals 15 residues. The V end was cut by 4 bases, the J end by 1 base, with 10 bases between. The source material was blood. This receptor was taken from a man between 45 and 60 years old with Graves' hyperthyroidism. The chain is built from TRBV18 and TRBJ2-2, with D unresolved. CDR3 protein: CASSLQTRNTGELFF. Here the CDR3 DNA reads TGTGCCAGCTCACTTCAAACGAGGAACACCGGGGAGCTGTTTTTT.